The entry that follows covers one T cell receptor beta chain sequence. Its antigen is not identified. Vbeta (60) and Jbeta (13) primers were used in the PCR. Data came from immunoSEQ multiplex PCR; TCRdb stores just in-frame clones and leaves some out. Reported are around 39,000 clones; the ten largest clones contain 4%. The sample belongs to a study of cytomegalovirus exposure and HLA in healthy donors. Study findings and constraints: A missense variant in DCLRE1C was later tied to TCR beta V- and J-gene trimming.

J gave up 6 bases and V 4 bases, and 8 bases lay outside the gene matches. The CDR3 is made up of 15 amino acids. The V gene's germline CDR1 is MGHDK and CDR2 SYGVNS. This cohort consisted of healthy bone marrow donors. There were likely unrecorded immune exposures, though donors were nominally healthy when sampled. The V gene is TRBV25-1, the J gene TRBJ2-1; 8 bases line up with TRBD1. Material: PBMCs. This sequence was found in a male donor in good health and CMV-seronegative. CDR3 DNA: TGTGCCAGCAGTGTCCCAGGGGGCGCGGGCAATGAGCAGTTCTTC. Translating gives CASSVPGGAGNEQFF. Supplemented by reference TRBV25-1 and TRBJ2-1, the full variable domain reads EADIYQTPRYLVIGTGKKITLECSQTMGHDKMYWYQQDPGMELHLIHYSYGVNSTEKGDLSSESTVSRIRTEHFPLTLESARPSHTSQYLCASSVPGGAGNEQFFGPGTRLTVL.